This is a list of T cell receptor beta chains from one sample in a study of T cells in Graves' hyperthyroidism and ophthalmopathy. TCRdb re-derived calls from the multiplex PCR reads in MiXCR, one entry per CDR3 protein. The repertoire consists of roughly 170,000 distinct CDR3 sequences, with approximately 15% occurring once and the leading ten covering roughly 30%. Specimen: blood. Receptors were obtained from a woman aged 50 to 60 with Graves' hyperthyroidism. CDR3s include the opening cysteine and the closing phenylalanine or tryptophan. The order of the fields is CDR3 length, D gene, V gene, J gene, clone size, CDR3 protein, CDR3 DNA. The D gene is left open where the match is weak. Clone size, where shown, is once, few, many, or a class for clones that have expanded.

CDR3 length: 12; D gene: .; V gene: TRBV25-1; J gene: TRBJ1-1; clone size: many; CDR3 protein: CASSDERNQAFF; CDR3 DNA: TGTGCCAGCAGTGATGAAAGGAATCAAGCTTTCTTT
CDR3 length: 15; D gene: .; V gene: TRBV28; J gene: TRBJ1-1; clone size: .; CDR3 protein: CASRMTSWKNTEAFF; CDR3 DNA: TGTGCCAGCAGGATGACATCCTGGAAGAACACTGAAGCTTTCTTT
CDR3 length: 15; D gene: .; V gene: TRBV6-2/TRBV6-3; J gene: TRBJ2-7; clone size: .; CDR3 protein: CASSQPGKASYEQYF; CDR3 DNA: TGTGCCAGCAGCCAGCCCGGCAAAGCCTCCTACGAGCAGTACTTC
CDR3 length: 15; D gene: .; V gene: TRBV6-1; J gene: TRBJ2-1; clone size: many; CDR3 protein: CASSPLDSSGNEQFF; CDR3 DNA: TGTGCCAGCAGTCCACTCGACTCCTCGGGCAATGAGCAGTTCTTC
CDR3 length: 13; D gene: .; V gene: TRBV3-1; J gene: TRBJ1-2; clone size: many; CDR3 protein: CASSSLAGDGYTF; CDR3 DNA: TGTGCCAGCAGCTCACTAGCGGGGGATGGCTACACCTTC
CDR3 length: 14; D gene: .; V gene: TRBV29-1; J gene: TRBJ2-1; clone size: once; CDR3 protein: CSVSGQHGINEQFF; CDR3 DNA: TGCAGCGTTTCCGGACAGCATGGGATCAATGAGCAGTTCTTC
CDR3 length: 14; D gene: TRBD1; V gene: TRBV7-8; J gene: TRBJ1-1; clone size: many; CDR3 protein: CASSPTGWSTEAFF; CDR3 DNA: TGTGCCAGCAGTCCGACAGGGTGGTCCACTGAAGCTTTCTTT
CDR3 length: 14; D gene: TRBD2; V gene: TRBV2; J gene: TRBJ2-3; clone size: .; CDR3 protein: CASNRGGVADTQYF; CDR3 DNA: TGTGCCAGCAACCGGGGAGGGGTAGCAGATACGCAGTATTTT
CDR3 length: 13; D gene: .; V gene: TRBV5-1; J gene: TRBJ2-7; clone size: few; CDR3 protein: CASSFTGNYEQYF; CDR3 DNA: TGCGCCAGCAGCTTTACAGGGAACTACGAGCAGTACTTC
CDR3 length: 10; D gene: .; V gene: TRBV11-2; J gene: TRBJ1-4; clone size: many; CDR3 protein: CASSPPGLFF; CDR3 DNA: TGTGCCAGCAGCCCCCCAGGACTGTTTTTT
CDR3 length: 16; D gene: .; V gene: TRBV12-3/TRBV12-4; J gene: TRBJ2-3; clone size: many; CDR3 protein: CASRGGLVSGADTQYF; CDR3 DNA: TGTGCCAGCAGGGGCGGACTAGTATCGGGGGCGGATACGCAGTATTTT
CDR3 length: 18; D gene: TRBD2; V gene: TRBV7-9; J gene: TRBJ2-5; clone size: many; CDR3 protein: CASSLQSPRLAGVETQYF; CDR3 DNA: TGTGCCAGCAGCTTACAATCTCCTCGACTAGCGGGGGTTGAGACCCAGTACTTC
CDR3 length: 15; D gene: .; V gene: TRBV20-1; J gene: TRBJ2-4; clone size: .; CDR3 protein: CSARDSGGAKNIQYF; CDR3 DNA: TGCAGTGCTAGAGATTCTGGAGGAGCCAAAAACATTCAGTACTTC
CDR3 length: 14; D gene: TRBD1; V gene: TRBV11-2; J gene: TRBJ2-7; clone size: .; CDR3 protein: CASSSGQGAWEQYF; CDR3 DNA: TGTGCCAGCAGCTCCGGACAGGGGGCGTGGGAGCAGTACTTC
CDR3 length: 15; D gene: .; V gene: TRBV4-3; J gene: TRBJ2-3; clone size: .; CDR3 protein: CASSQETFGASAQYF; CDR3 DNA: TGCGCCAGCAGCCAAGAGACGTTCGGCGCGTCGGCGCAGTATTTT
CDR3 length: 16; D gene: TRBD2; V gene: TRBV7-3; J gene: TRBJ2-3; clone size: few; CDR3 protein: CASSVTSGGAPDTQYF; CDR3 DNA: TGTGCCAGCAGCGTTACTAGCGGGGGGGCCCCAGATACGCAGTATTTT
CDR3 length: 14; D gene: .; V gene: TRBV20-1; J gene: TRBJ2-1; clone size: many; CDR3 protein: CSAYRDTGYNEQFF; CDR3 DNA: TGCAGTGCCTACCGGGACACGGGCTACAATGAGCAGTTCTTC
CDR3 length: 14; D gene: .; V gene: TRBV6-1; J gene: TRBJ1-5; clone size: .; CDR3 protein: CASKSRGSNQPQHF; CDR3 DNA: TGTGCCAGCAAGTCACGGGGCAGCAATCAGCCCCAGCATTTT
CDR3 length: 12; D gene: TRBD1; V gene: TRBV7-2; J gene: TRBJ2-7; clone size: many; CDR3 protein: CASSIGTGREYF; CDR3 DNA: TGTGCCAGCAGCATAGGGACAGGGAGAGAGTACTTC
CDR3 length: 14; D gene: .; V gene: TRBV15; J gene: TRBJ1-5; clone size: many; CDR3 protein: CATSRDNGRQPQHF; CDR3 DNA: TGTGCCACCAGCAGAGATAATGGTCGACAGCCCCAGCATTTT
CDR3 length: 15; D gene: TRBD2; V gene: TRBV13; J gene: TRBJ2-3; clone size: many; CDR3 protein: CASSPRGAGTDTQYF; CDR3 DNA: TGTGCCAGCAGCCCTCGGGGAGCGGGGACAGATACGCAGTATTTT
CDR3 length: 14; D gene: TRBD1; V gene: TRBV7-2; J gene: TRBJ2-4; clone size: many; CDR3 protein: CASSEGTGGLIQYF; CDR3 DNA: TGTGCCAGCAGCGAAGGGACAGGTGGTCTCATTCAGTACTTC
CDR3 length: 15; D gene: TRBD1; V gene: TRBV19; J gene: TRBJ2-7; clone size: many; CDR3 protein: CASTYGTVGAYEQYF; CDR3 DNA: TGTGCCAGTACCTATGGGACAGTCGGAGCCTACGAGCAGTACTTC
CDR3 length: 12; D gene: .; V gene: TRBV29-1; J gene: TRBJ1-1; clone size: .; CDR3 protein: CSVVATHTEAFF; CDR3 DNA: TGCAGCGTTGTGGCAACTCACACTGAAGCTTTCTTT
CDR3 length: 16; D gene: TRBD1; V gene: TRBV9; J gene: TRBJ1-3; clone size: few; CDR3 protein: CASSAWGQNSGNTIYF; CDR3 DNA: TGTGCCAGCAGCGCCTGGGGACAGAACTCTGGAAACACCATATATTTT
CDR3 length: 15; D gene: TRBD1; V gene: TRBV2; J gene: TRBJ1-2; clone size: many; CDR3 protein: CASSAGTGWDYGYTF; CDR3 DNA: TGTGCCAGCAGTGCCGGGACAGGGTGGGACTATGGCTACACCTTC
CDR3 length: 15; D gene: .; V gene: TRBV7-3; J gene: TRBJ2-3; clone size: many; CDR3 protein: CASSLLAETTDTQYF; CDR3 DNA: TGTGCCAGCAGCCTTTTAGCGGAGACCACAGATACGCAGTATTTT
CDR3 length: 14; D gene: .; V gene: TRBV11-1; J gene: TRBJ1-1; clone size: many; CDR3 protein: CASSPRQGNTEAFF; CDR3 DNA: TGTGCCAGCAGCCCCCGGCAGGGTAACACTGAAGCTTTCTTT